This T cell receptor (beta chain) was captured in a study of blood T cell repertoires in COVID-19. Across the whole study: Whether acute or convalescent, the COVID-19 samples came from the United States, Italy and Spain. PBMCs, B-cell-depleted T cells, or T cells provided the cDNA or gDNA that made up the material.

The CDR3 has 14 residues. Germline V gives CDR1 SGHTA, CDR2 FQGNSA. The V gene lost 3 bases and the J gene lost 2 bases, with 10 bases spanning the gap. TCRdb keeps only in-frame clones here, not all; method: immunoSEQ multiplex PCR. The profile shows some 50,000 clones, roughly 82% of them singletons. This clonotype was sampled from a man aged 35-49 years with acute or convalescent COVID-19. The J gene is TRBJ1-1, the V gene TRBV7-2; D perhaps matches TRBD1 (5 bases). The sequencing sample was made of peripheral blood. The DNA of the CDR3 is TGTGCCAGCAGCTTGGGACTGACTAACACTGAAGCTTTCTTT. Translated: CASSLGLTNTEAFF.